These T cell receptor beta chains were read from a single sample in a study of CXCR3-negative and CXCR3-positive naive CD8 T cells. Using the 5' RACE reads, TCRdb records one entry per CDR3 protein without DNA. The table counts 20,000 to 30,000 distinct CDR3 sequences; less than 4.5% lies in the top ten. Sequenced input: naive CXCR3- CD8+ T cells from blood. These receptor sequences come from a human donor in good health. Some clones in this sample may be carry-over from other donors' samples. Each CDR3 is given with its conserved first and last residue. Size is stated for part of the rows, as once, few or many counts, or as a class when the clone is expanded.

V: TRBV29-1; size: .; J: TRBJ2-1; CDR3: CSVDGGYEQFF
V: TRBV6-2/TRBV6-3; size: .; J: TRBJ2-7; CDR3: CASSLGGQNYEQYF
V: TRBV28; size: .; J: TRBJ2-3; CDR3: CASSLVDTQYF
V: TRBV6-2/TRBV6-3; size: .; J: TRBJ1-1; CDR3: CASWTGIITEAFF
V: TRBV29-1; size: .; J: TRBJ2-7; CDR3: CSVKRAGGWYEQYF
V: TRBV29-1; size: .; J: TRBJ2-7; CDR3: CSVVGDTLSYEQYF
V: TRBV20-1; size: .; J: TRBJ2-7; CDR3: CSARVAGRDYEQYF
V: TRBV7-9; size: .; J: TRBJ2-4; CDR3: CASSSDREEFDIQYF
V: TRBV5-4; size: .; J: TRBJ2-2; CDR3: CASSPPDRGRTGELFF
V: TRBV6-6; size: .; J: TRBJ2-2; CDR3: CASTWTGTGDNGELFF
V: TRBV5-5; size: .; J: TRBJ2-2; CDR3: CASSLTGTEHTGELFF
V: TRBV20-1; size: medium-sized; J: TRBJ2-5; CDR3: CSARDLTSGDQETQYF
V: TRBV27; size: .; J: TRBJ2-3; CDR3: CASSYLQGFGTDTQYF
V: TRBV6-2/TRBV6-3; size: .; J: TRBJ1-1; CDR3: CASTTGGVQAFF
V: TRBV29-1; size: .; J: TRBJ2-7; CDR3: CSVGDAAYEQYF
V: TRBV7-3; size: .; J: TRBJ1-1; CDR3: CASSLGWNTEAFF
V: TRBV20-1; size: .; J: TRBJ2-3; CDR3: CSASQTGTLLTDTQYF
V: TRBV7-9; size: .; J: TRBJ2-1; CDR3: CASSLGGRGYNEQFF
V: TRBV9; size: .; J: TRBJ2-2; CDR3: CASSAGQVRNTGELFF
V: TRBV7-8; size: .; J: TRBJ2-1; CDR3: CASSLMAGTGTNEQFF
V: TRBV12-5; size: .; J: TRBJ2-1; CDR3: CASGLVSYEQFF
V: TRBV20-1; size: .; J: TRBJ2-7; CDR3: CSAPRVGHEQYF
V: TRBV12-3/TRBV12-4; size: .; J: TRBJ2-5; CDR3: CASSVSSGAQETQYF
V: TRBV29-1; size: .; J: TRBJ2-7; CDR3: CSVEPGQGTYEQYF
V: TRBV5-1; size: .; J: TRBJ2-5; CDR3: CASSLEGVAQYF
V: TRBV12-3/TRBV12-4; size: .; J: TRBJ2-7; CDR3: CASSWDSSNIPYEQYF
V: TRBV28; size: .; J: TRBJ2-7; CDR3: CASSLYFAWGQGQLYEQYF
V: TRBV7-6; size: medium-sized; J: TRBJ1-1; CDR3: CASSSTGANTEAFF
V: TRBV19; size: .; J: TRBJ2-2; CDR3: CASSPWTGEVAGELFF
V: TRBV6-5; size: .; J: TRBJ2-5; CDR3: CASSEGGGIQETQYF
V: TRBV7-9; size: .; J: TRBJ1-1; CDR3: CASSPSGRYTEAFF
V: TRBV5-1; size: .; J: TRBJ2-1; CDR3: CASSLEAVHNEQFF
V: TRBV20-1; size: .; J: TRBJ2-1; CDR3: CSASIPGIFNEQLF
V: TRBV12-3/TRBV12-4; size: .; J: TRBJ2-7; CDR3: CASSSPGQGVPYEQYF
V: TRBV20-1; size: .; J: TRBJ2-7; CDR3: CSALTGLSYEQYF
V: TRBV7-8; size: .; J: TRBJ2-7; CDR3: CASRGTDSPYEQYF
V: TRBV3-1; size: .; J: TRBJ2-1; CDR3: CASMRGASNEQFF
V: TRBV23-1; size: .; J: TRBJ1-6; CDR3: CASSQSKMGYNSPLHF
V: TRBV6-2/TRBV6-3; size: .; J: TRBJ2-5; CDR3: CASSDGLQGGTQYF
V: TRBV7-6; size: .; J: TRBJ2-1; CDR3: CASSHQSGGGYNEQFF
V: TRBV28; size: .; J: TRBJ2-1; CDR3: CASSLSRAGTASYNEQFF